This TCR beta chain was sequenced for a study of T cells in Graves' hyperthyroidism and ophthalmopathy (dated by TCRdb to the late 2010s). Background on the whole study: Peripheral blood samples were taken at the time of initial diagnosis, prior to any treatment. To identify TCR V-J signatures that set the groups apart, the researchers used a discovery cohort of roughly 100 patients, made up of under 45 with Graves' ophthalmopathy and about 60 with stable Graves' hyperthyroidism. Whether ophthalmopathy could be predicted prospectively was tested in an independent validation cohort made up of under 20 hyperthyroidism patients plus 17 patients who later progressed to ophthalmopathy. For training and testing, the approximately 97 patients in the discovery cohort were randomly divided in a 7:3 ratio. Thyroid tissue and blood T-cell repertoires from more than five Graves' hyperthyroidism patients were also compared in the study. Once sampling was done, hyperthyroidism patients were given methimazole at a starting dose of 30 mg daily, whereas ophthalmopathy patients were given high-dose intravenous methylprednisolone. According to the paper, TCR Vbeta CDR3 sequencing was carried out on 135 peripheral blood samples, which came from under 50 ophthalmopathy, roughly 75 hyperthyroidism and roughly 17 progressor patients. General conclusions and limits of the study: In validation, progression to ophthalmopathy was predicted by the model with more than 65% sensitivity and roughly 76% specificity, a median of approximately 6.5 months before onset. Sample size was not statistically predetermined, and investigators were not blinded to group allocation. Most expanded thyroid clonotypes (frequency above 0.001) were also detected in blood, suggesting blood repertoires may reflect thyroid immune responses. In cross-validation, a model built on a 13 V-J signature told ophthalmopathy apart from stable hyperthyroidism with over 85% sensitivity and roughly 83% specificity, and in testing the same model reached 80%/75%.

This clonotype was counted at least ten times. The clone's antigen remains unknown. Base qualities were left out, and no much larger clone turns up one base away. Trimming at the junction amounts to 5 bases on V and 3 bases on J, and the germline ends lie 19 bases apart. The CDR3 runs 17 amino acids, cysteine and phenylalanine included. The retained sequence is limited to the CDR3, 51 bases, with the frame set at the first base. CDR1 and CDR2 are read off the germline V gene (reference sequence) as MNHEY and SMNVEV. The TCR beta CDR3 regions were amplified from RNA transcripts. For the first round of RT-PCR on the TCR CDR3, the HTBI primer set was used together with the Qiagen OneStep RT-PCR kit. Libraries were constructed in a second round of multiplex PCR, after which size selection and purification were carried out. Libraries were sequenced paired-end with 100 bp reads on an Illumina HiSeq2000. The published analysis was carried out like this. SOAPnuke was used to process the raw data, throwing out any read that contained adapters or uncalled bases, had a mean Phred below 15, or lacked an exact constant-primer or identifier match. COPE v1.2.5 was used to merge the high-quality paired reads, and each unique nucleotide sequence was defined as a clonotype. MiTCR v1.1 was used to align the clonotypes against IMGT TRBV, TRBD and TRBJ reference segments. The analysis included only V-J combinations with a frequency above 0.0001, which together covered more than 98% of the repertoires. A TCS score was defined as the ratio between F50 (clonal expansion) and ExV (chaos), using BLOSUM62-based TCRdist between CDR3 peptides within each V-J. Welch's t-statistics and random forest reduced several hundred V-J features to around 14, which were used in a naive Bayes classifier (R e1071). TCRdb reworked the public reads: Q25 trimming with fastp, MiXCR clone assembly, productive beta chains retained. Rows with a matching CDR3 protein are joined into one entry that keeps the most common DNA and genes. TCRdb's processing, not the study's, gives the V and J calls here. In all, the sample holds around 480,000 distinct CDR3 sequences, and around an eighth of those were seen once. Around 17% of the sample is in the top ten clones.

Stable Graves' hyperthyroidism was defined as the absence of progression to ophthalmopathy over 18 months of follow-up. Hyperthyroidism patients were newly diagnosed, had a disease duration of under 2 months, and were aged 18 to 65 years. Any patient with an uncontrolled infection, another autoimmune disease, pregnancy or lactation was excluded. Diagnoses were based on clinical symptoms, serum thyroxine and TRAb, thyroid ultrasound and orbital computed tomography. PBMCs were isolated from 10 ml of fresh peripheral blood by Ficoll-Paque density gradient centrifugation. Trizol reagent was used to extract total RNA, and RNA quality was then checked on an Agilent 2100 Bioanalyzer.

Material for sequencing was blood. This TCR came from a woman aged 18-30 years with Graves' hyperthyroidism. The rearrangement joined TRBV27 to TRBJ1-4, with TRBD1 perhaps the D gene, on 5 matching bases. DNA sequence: TGTGCCAGCAGTCCGGGTGCCAGGGCGGCACCTAATGAAAAACTGTTTTTT. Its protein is CASSPGARAAPNEKLFF.